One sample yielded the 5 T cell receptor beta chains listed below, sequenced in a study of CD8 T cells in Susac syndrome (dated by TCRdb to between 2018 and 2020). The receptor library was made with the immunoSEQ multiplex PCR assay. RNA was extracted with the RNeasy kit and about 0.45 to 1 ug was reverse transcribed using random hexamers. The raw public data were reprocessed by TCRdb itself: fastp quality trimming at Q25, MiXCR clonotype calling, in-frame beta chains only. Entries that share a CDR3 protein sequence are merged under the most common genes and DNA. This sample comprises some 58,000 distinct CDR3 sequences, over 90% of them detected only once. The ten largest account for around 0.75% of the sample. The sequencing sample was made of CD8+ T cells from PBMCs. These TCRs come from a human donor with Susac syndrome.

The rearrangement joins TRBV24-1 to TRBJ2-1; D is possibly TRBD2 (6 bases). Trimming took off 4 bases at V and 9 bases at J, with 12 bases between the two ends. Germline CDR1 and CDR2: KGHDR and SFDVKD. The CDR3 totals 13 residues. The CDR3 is CATSESAGGEQFF. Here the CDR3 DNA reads TGTGCCACCAGTGAATCGGCCGGGGGTGAGCAGTTCTTC.

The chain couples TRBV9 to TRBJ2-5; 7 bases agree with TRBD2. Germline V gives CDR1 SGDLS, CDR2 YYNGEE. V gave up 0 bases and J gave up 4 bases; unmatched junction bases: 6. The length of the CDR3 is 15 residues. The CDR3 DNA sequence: TGTGCCAGCAGCGTAGGGCGGGACTACCGAGAGACCCAGTACTTC. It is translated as CASSVGRDYRETQYF.

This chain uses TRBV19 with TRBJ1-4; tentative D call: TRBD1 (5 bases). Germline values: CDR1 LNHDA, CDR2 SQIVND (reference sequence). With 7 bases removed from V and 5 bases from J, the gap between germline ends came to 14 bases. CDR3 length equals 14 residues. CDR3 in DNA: TGTGCCAGTAATCCACGGGGACCCAATGAAAAACTGTTTTTT. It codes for CASNPRGPNEKLFF.

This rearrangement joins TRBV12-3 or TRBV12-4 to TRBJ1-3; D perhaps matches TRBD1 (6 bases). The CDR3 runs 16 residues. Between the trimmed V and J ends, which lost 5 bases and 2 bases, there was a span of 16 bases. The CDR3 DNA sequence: TGTGCCAGCAGTACCTGGGCGGACAGCCCTGGAAACACCATATATTTT. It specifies CASSTWADSPGNTIYF.

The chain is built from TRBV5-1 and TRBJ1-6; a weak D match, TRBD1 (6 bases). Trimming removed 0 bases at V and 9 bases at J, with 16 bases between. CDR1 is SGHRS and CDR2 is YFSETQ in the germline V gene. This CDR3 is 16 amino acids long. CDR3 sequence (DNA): TGCGCCAGCAGCTTGGTCGGTGGACAGAGGTCTTCACCCCTCCACTTT. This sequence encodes CASSLVGGQRSSPLHF.